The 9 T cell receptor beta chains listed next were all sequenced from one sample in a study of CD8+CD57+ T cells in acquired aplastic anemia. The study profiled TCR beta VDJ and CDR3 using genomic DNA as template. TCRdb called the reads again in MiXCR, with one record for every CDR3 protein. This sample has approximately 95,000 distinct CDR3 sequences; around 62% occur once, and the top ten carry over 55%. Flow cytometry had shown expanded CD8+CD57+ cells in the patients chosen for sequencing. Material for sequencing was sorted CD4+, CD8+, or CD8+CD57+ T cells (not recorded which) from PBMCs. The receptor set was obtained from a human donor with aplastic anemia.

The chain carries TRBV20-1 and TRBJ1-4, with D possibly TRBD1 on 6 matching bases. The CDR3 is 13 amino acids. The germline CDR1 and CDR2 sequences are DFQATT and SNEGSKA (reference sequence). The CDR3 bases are TGCCTTCCAGGGGAGGGACGATCGGAAAAACTGTTTTTT. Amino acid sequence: CLPGEGRSEKLFF.

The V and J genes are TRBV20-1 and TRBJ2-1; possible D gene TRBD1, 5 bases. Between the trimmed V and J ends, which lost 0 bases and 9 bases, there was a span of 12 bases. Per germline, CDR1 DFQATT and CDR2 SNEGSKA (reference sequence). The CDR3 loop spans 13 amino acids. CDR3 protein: CSARDGALVEQFF. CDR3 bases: TGCAGTGCTAGAGATGGGGCGCTAGTTGAGCAGTTCTTC.

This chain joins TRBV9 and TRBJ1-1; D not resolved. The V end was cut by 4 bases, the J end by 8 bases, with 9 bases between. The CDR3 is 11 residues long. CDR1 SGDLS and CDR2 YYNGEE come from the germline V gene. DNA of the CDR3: TGTGCCAGCAGCCCCCAGATAGAAGCTTTCTTT. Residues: CASSPQIEAFF.

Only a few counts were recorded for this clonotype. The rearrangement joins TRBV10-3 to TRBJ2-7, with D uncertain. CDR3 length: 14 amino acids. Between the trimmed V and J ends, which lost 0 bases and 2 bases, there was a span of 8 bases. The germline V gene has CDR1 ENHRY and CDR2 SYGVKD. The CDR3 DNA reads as TGTGCCATCAGTGAGTCAGAGATTACCTACGAGCAGTACTTC. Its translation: CAISESEITYEQYF.

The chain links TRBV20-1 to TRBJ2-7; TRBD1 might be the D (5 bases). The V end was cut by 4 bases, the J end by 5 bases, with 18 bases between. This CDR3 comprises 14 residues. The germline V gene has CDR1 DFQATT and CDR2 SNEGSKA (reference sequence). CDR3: CSATPRQGSHEQYF. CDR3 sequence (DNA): TGCAGTGCTACCCCTCGCCAGGGAAGCCACGAGCAGTACTTC.

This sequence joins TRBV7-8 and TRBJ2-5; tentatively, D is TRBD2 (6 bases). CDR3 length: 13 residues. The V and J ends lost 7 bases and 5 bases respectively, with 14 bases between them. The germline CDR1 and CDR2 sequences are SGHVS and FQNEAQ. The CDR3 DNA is TGTGCCAGCAAGAGAGGGACTGCGGAGACCCAGTACTTC. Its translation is CASKRGTAETQYF.

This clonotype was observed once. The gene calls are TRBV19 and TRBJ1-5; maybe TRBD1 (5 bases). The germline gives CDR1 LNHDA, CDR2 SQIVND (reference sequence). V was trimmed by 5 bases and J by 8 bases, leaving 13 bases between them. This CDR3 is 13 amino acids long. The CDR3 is CASSPTGGEPQHF. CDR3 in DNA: TGTGCCAGTAGTCCGACTGGGGGGGAGCCCCAGCATTTT.

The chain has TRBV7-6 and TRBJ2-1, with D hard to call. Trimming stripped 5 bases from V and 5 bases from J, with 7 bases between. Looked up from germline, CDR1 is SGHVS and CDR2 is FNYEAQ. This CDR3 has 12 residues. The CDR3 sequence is CASSPSDNEQFF. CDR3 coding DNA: TGTGCCAGCAGCCCCTCGGACAATGAGCAGTTCTTC.

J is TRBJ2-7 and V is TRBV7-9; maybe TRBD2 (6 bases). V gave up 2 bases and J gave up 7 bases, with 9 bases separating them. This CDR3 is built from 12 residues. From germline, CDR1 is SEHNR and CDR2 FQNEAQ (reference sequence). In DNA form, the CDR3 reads TGTGCCAGCAGCTTATACGGGAGTGAGCAGTACTTC. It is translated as CASSLYGSEQYF.